The 5 T cell receptor beta chains reported below all come from one sample, sequenced in a study of identical twins. TCRdb called the 5' RACE reads again in MiXCR, with one record for every CDR3 protein. The sample records fewer than 500,000 distinct CDR3 sequences, 14% being singletons. A further study also used this sample, focusing on yellow fever vaccine responses in identical twins.

The sequencing input was CD4+ T cells sorted from blood. The receptors come from a woman aged 18-29 years in good health.

This clonotype turned up a few times. The gene calls are TRBV7-9 and TRBJ2-1, with D maybe TRBD2 (5 bases). V lost 3 bases, J lost 3 bases, and 15 bases lay in between. Germline V CDR1 and CDR2: SEHNR, FQNEAQ (reference sequence). This CDR3 has 16 residues. The CDR3 reads CASSFGGLGRYNEQFF. Here the CDR3 DNA reads TGTGCCAGCAGCTTTGGAGGACTGGGCCGCTACAATGAGCAGTTCTTC.

This clonotype was found a few times. This sequence joins TRBV12-3 or TRBV12-4 and TRBJ2-7; unclear D gene. The V end lost 6 bases, the J end lost 0 bases, and 15 bases lay between the germline ends. The CDR3 length is 15 residues. CDR3 region: CASSKTRNPSYEQYF. The CDR3, as DNA: TGTGCCAGCAGCAAGACACGTAACCCCTCCTACGAGCAGTACTTC.

V is TRBV28 and J is TRBJ2-5; possibly TRBD2 for D (5 bases). This CDR3 has 12 residues. Trimming shortened V by 3 bases and J by 7 bases, and 9 bases separated the two germline ends. CDR1 MDHEN and CDR2 SYDVKM come from the germline V gene. The CDR3 spells CASSFIEGTQYF. Written as DNA, the CDR3 is TGTGCCAGCAGTTTCATCGAGGGGACCCAGTACTTC.

This clonotype was seen ten or more times. The V and J genes are TRBV12-3 or TRBV12-4 and TRBJ2-2, with D perhaps being TRBD1 or TRBD2 (5 bases each). The CDR3 spans 15 residues. V was cut by 6 bases and J by 0 bases, with 11 bases left in between. CDR3 nucleotide sequence: TGTGCCAGCAGCCTCGGGACCCCGAACACCGGGGAGCTGTTTTTT. This sequence encodes CASSLGTPNTGELFF.

This clonotype occurred a few times. The chain is built from TRBV20-1 and TRBJ2-1; 9 positions match TRBD1. The V gene end was trimmed by 6 bases and the J gene end by 1 base; junction bases not matched to a gene: 4. Germline V gene data show CDR1 as DFQATT and CDR2 as SNEGSKA (reference sequence). The CDR3 consists of 14 residues. CDR3 coding DNA: TGCAGTGCGACCGGGACAGGGTCCTACAATGAGCAGTTCTTC. Translation gives CSATGTGSYNEQFF.